This TCR beta chain appears in the sequencing data of a study of cytomegalovirus exposure and HLA in healthy donors. Looked up from germline, CDR1 is LGHNA and CDR2 is YSLEER. This CDR3 has 16 amino acids. V shed 3 bases and J 5 bases; nucleotides not matched to a gene: 9. Primers for the PCR totalled 60 Vbeta and 13 Jbeta. The table came from immunoSEQ multiplex PCR; TCRdb's copy has only in-frame clones and leaves some out. The sample contains 90,000 to 100,000 clones, about a tenth of which appear only once. V is TRBV4-3 and J is TRBJ2-7; TRBD1 aligns across 11 bases. Sequenced: PBMCs. The clonotype comes from a man aged 50-60 years in good health and CMV-seropositive. The CDR3 region is CASSQLLGTGGHEQYF. CDR3 bases: TGCGCCAGCAGCCAGCTACTAGGGACAGGGGGACACGAGCAGTACTTC.